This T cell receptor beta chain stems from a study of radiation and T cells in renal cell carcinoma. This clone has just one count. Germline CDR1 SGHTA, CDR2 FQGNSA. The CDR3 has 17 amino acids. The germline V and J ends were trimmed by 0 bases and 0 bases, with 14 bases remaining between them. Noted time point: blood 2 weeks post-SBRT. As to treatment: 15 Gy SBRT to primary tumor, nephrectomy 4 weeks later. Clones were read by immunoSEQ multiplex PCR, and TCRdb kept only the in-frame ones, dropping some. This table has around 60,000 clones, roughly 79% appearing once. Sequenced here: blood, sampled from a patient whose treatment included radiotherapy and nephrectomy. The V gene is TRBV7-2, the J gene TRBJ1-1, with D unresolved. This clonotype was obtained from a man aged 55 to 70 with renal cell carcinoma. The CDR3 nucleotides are TGTGCCAGCAGCTTAGCGTATGGGAGGGATGTGAACACTGAAGCTTTCTTT. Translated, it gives CASSLAYGRDVNTEAFF. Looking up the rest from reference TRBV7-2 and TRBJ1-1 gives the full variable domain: GAGVSQSPSNKVTEKGKDVELRCDPISGHTALYWYRQSLGQGLEFLIYFQGNSAPDKSGLPSDRFSAERTGGSVSTLTIQRTQQEDSAVYLCASSLAYGRDVNTEAFFGQGTRLTVV.